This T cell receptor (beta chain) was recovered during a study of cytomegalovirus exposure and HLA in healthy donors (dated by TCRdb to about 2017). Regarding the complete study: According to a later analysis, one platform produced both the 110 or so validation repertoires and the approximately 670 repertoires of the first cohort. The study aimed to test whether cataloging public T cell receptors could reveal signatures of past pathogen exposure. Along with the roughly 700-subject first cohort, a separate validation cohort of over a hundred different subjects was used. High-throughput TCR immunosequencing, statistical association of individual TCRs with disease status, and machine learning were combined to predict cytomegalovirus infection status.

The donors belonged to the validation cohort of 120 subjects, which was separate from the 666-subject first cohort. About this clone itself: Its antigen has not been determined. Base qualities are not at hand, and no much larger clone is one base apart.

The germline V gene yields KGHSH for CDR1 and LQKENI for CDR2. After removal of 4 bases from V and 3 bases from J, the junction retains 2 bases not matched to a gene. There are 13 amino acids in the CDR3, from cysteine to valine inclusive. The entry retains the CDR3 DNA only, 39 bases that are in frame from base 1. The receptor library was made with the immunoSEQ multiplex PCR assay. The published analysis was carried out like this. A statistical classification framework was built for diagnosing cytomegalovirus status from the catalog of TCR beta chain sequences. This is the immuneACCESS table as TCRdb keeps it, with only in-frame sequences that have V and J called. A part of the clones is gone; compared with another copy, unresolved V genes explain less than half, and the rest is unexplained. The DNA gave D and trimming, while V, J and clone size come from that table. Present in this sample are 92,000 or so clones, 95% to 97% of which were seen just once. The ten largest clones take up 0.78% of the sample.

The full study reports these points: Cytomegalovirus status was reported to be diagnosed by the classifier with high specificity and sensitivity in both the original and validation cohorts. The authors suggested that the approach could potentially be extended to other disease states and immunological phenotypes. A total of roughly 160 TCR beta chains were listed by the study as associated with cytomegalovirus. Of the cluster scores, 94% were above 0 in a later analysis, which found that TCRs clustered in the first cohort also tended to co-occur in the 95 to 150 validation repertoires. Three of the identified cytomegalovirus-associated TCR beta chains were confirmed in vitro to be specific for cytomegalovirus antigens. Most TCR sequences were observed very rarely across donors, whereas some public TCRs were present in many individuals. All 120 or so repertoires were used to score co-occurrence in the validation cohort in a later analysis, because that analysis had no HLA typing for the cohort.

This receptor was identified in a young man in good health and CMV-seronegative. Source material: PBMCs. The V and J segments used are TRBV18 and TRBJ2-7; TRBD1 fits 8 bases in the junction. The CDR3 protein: CASSRTGGYEQYV. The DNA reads TGTGCCAGCTCACGAACAGGGGGCTACGAGCAGTACGTC.